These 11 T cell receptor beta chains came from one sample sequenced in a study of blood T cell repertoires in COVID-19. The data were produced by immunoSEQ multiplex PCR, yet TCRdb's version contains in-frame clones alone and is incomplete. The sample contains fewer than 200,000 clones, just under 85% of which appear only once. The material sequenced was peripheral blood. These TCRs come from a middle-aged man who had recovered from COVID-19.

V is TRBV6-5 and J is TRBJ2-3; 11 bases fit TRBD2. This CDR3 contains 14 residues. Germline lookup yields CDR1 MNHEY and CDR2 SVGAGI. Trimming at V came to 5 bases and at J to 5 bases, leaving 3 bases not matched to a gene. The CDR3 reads CASSNSGGGDTQYF. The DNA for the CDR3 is TGTGCCAGCAGTAATAGCGGGGGGGGAGATACGCAGTATTTT.

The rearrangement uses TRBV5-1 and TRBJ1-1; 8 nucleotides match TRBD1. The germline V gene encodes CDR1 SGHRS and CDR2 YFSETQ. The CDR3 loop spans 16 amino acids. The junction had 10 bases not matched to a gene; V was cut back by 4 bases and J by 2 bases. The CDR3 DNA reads TGCGCCAGCAGCCTGGACGGGACAGGCCTTAACACTGAAGCTTTCTTT. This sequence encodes CASSLDGTGLNTEAFF. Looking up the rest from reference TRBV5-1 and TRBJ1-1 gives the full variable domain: KAGVTQTPRYLIKTRGQQVTLSCSPISGHRSVSWYQQTPGQGLQFLFEYFSETQRNKGNFPGRFSGRQFSNSRSEMNVSTLELGDSALYLCASSLDGTGLNTEAFFGQGTRLTVV.

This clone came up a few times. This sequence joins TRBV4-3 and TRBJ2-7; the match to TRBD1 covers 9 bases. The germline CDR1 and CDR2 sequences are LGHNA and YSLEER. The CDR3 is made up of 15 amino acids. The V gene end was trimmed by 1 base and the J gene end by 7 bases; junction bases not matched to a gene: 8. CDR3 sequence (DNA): TGCGCCAGCAGCCAAGCCGCGGACAGGGGTCGTGAGCAGTACTTC. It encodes CASSQAADRGREQYF.

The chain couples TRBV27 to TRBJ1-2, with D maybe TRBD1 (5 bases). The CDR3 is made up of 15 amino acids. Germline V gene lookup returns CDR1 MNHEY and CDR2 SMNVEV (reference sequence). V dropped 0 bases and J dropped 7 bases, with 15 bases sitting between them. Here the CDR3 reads CASSLSGQGLGGYTF. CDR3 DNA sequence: TGTGCCAGCAGTTTATCGGGGCAGGGCCTGGGTGGCTACACCTTC.

The CDR3 protein is CASSQGSNQPQHF. The CDR3 region has the DNA TGTGCCAGCAGTCAGGGGTCGAATCAGCCCCAGCATTTT. The chain has TRBV27 and TRBJ1-5, with a tentative D call TRBD1 (6 bases). V was shortened by 5 bases and J by 4 bases, with 9 bases between the two germline ends. In germline, CDR1 is MNHEY, CDR2 SMNVEV (reference sequence). The CDR3 spans 13 residues.

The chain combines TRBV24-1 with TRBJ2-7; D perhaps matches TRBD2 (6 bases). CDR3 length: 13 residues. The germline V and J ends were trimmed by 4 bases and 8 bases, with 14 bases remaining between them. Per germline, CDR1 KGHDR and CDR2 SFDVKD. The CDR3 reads CATSDSGTPKQYF. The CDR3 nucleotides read TGTGCCACCAGTGACTCCGGGACTCCGAAGCAGTACTTC.

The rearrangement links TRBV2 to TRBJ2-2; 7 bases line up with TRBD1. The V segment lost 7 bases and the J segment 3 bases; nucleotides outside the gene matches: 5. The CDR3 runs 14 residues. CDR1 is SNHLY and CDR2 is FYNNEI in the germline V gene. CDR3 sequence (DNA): TGTGCCAGCAAGAGGGACAGAGACACCGGGGAGCTGTTTTTT. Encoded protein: CASKRDRDTGELFF.

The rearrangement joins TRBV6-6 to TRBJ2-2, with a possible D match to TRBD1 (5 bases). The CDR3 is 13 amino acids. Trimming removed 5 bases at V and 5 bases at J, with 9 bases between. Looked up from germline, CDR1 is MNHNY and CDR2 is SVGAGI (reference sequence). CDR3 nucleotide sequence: TGTGCCAGCAGTCAGACAGTTACCGGGGAGCTGTTTTTT. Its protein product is CASSQTVTGELFF.

Here the CDR3 DNA reads TGTGCCAGCAGTTACGTGGACAGGGGAAATTCACCCCTCCACTTT. As protein: CASSYVDRGNSPLHF. The V and J genes are TRBV6-5 and TRBJ1-6; TRBD1 agrees at 9 bases. The CDR3 loop spans 15 amino acids. J gave up 7 bases and V 2 bases, and 3 bases lay outside the gene matches. The germline gives CDR1 MNHEY, CDR2 SVGAGI.

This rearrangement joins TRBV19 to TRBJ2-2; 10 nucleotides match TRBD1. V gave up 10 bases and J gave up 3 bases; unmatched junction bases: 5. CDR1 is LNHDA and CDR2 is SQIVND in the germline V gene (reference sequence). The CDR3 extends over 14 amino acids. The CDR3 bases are TGTGCCACGCGGGACAGGGGCGACACCGGGGAGCTGTTTTTT. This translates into CATRDRGDTGELFF.

The CDR3: CASSRGQLNEQYF. The CDR3 nucleotides are TGTGCCAGCTCGCGGGGCCAACTTAACGAGCAGTACTTC. This chain uses TRBV18 with TRBJ2-7, with D possibly being TRBD2 (6 bases). The germline V gene encodes CDR1 KGHSH and CDR2 LQKENI. The CDR3 contains 13 residues. V was clipped by 6 bases and J by 5 bases, with 14 bases between them.